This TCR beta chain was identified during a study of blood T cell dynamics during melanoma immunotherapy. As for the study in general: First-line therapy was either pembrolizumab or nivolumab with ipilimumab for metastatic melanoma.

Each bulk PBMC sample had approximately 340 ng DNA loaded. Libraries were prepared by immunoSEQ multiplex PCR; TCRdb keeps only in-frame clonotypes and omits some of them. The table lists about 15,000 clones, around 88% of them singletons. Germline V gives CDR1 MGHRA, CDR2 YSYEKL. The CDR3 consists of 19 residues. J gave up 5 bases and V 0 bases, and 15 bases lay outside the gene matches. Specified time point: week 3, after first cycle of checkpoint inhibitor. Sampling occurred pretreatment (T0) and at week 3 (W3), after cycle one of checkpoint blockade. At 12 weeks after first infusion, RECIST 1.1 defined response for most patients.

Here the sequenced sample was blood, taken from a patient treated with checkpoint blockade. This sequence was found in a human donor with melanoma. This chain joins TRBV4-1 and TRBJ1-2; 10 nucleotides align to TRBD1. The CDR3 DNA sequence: TGCGCCAGCAGCCAAGATAGAGGGAGACAGGGGGCGGGTGGTTATGGCTACACCTTC. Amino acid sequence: CASSQDRGRQGAGGYGYTF.